Included here is one T cell receptor beta chain sequence, with context. This receptor's antigen is unknown. One base away there is no much larger clone; base qualities are not given. The data originate from a study of T-cell memory formation after mild COVID-19 (dated by TCRdb to 2020 to 2023). Study-level background: TCR sequence clusters from the two donors were found to be largely donor specific. The cohort was made up of two young adult volunteers, one female and one male, who were previously healthy. In two donors, T-cell clones that expanded and contracted after mild COVID-19 were followed by sequencing TCRalpha and TCRbeta repertoires longitudinally.

Points the paper makes about the study in general: Some responding clones were detected in pre-infection memory, which suggested that pre-existing cross-reactive memory T cells had joined the SARS-CoV-2 response. Clones that contracted from day 15 to 85 showed balanced CD4/CD8 phenotypes, whereas a second wave of clones that expanded from day 15 to 37 leaned towards CD4+. Contracting CD4+ clones turned up mainly in the CM and EM memory subsets, whereas EMRA was where CD8+ clones were enriched. Only a couple of mild cases were covered by the study, and larger cohorts that include severe cases with pre-infection samples were considered necessary. The second-wave clones that peaked on day 37 were not confirmed to be SARS-CoV-2 specific.

The CDR3 numbers 16 residues from cysteine through phenylalanine. The only DNA kept is the CDR3, 48 bases in frame from the first base. V is clipped by 0 bases and J by 4 bases, and the sequence between their germline boundaries is 15 bases long. Reading the germline V gene gives CDR1 MNHEY and CDR2 SVGAGI. Sequencing instrument: Illumina NovaSeq 6000. TCRalpha and TCRbeta cDNA libraries were constructed by 5'RACE with constant-segment primers, with sample barcodes and unique molecular identifiers being introduced. Trizol reagent was used to extract RNA from every sample. Library amplification was performed in two PCR steps, and a second sample barcode and Illumina TruSeq adapters were introduced in the second step. Sequencing of the libraries was done on an Illumina NovaSeq, producing 2 x 150 bp paired-end reads. Processing in the source paper ran as follows. Demultiplexing of reads and collapsing into UMI-guided consensus sequences were performed with migec v1.2.7. Using mixcr v2.1.11, UMI consensuses were aligned to TRA and TRB V and J templates and then assembled into clonotypes. Expanded or contracted clonotypes were those called significant by both edgeR and NoisET, with noise models trained on biological replicates. For edgeR calls, the thresholds were a false discovery rate-adjusted p below 0.01 and a log2 fold-change of 1. As an exploratory analysis of dynamics, max-normalized trajectories of the 1000 most abundant clonotypes were examined with PCA combined with hierarchical clustering. The CD4 or CD8 phenotype of responding clones was assigned using the separately sequenced CD4+ and CD8+ repertoires. The public reads were reprocessed in TCRdb via fastp at Q25 and MiXCR, keeping in-frame beta chains. Rows with one shared CDR3 protein collapse into an entry with the most common genes and DNA. It is TCRdb's table, rather than the study itself, that gives the V and J calls and clone size. Here the sample has 350,000 to 500,000 distinct CDR3 sequences; around a quarter occur a single time. Of the sample, 10% to 15% falls within the top ten clones.

PBMCs were isolated by Ficoll-Paque density gradient centrifugation. Here the chain combines TRBV6-5 and TRBJ1-1; the D region possibly corresponds to TRBD1 (5 bases align). The origin of this receptor is an adult woman who had mild COVID-19 (a few samples of this study predate the infection). The sample titles of this study are shuffled in the database, so cell type and time point are left out; the donor was told from shared clones. Sequenced: PBMCs or a T cell subset sorted from them (not recorded which). The sequence in DNA is TGTGCCAGCAGTTACTCGGAAGCAGGGTTGGCCACTGAAGCTTTCTTT. Its protein reads: CASSYSEAGLATEAFF.